The sequence of this T cell receptor beta chain was determined in a study of vaccination and CD4 T cells after COVID-19. Study as a whole: At a median approximately 100 days (range 35 to 161) after diagnosis, post-COVID samples were drawn.

The CDR3 has 17 residues. The germline V and J ends were trimmed by 0 bases and 7 bases, with 19 bases remaining between them. Regarding the study as a whole: Convalescent participants were relatively few, and none had early post-infection timepoints studied.

With regard to this clonotype: As yet, its antigen is unknown.

Treatment noted: approximately 9-day PBMC culture with coronavirus spike peptide pools or control peptides (ViraFEST assay). About 2.1 million PBMCs were grown per well alongside approximately 9.4 IU/ml IL-2 and about 9.5 ug/ml peptide pools. Cultured CD4+ T-cell DNA underwent Oncomine TCR Beta short-read sequencing. Genomic DNA was isolated from cultured CD4+ T cells. TCRdb passed the PCR reads through MiXCR, listing each CDR3 protein once. The sample yields some 17,000 distinct CDR3 sequences, 35% to 45% seen once. What was sequenced was CD4+ T cells from blood, cultured in vitro. V is TRBV12-3 or TRBV12-4 and J is TRBJ1-5, with D possibly being TRBD1 (6 bases). The receptor was isolated from a human donor who had recovered from COVID-19. The CDR3 nucleotides are TGTGCCAGCAGTTTAGCATTTCCGACCAGGGGCCGGCAGCCCCAGCATTTT. It yields the protein CASSLAFPTRGRQPQHF.